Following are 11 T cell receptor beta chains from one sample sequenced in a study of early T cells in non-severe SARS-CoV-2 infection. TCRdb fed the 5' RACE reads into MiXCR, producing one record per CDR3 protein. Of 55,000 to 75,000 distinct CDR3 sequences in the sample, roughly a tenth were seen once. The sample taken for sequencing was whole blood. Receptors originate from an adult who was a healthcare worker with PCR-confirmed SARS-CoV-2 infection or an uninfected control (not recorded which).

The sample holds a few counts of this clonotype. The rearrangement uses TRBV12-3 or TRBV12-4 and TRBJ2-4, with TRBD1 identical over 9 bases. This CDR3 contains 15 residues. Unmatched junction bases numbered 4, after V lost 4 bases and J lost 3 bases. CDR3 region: CASSSPTGGKNIQYF. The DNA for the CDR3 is TGTGCCAGCAGTTCCCCGACAGGGGGCAAAAACATTCAGTACTTC.

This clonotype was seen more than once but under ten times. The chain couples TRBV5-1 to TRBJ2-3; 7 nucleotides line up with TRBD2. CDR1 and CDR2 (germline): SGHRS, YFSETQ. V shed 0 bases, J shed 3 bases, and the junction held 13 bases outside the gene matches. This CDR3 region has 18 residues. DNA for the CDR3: TGCGCCAGCAGCTTGGTGATCTTGGCGGGAGAAATAACAGATACGCAGTATTTT. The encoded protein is CASSLVILAGEITDTQYF. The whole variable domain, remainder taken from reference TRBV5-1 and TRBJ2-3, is KAGVTQTPRYLIKTRGQQVTLSCSPISGHRSVSWYQQTPGQGLQFLFEYFSETQRNKGNFPGRFSGRQFSNSRSEMNVSTLELGDSALYLCASSLVILAGEITDTQYFGPGTRLTVL.

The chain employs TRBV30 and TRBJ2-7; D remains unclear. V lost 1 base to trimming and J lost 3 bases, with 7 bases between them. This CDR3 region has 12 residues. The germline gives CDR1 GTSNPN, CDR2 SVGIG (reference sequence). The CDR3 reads CAWSAGNYEQYF. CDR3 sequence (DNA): TGTGCCTGGAGTGCTGGGAACTACGAGCAGTACTTC.

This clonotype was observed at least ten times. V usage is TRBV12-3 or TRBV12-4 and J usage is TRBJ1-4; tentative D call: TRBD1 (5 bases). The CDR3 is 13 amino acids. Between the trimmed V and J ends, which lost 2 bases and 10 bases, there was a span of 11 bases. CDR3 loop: CASSLPGPGKLFF. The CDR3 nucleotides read TGTGCCAGCAGTTTACCAGGGCCAGGAAAACTGTTTTTT.

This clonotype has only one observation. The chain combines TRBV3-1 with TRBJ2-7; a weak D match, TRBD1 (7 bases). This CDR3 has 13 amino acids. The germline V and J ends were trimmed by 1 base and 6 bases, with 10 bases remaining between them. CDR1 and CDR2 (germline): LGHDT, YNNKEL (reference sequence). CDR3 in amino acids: CASSQGQGGEQYF. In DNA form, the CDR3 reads TGTGCCAGCAGCCAAGGGCAGGGGGGCGAGCAGTACTTC.

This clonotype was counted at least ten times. DNA of the CDR3: TGCAGTGCTAGAGGAGGGCCGGGGAATGAGCAGTTCTTC. It encodes CSARGGPGNEQFF. This chain uses TRBV20-1 with TRBJ2-1; D possibly corresponds to TRBD2 (5 bases). Trimming left V 1 base short and J 7 bases short, with 11 bases between. This CDR3 has 13 residues. Germline assignment: CDR1 DFQATT and CDR2 SNEGSKA (reference sequence).

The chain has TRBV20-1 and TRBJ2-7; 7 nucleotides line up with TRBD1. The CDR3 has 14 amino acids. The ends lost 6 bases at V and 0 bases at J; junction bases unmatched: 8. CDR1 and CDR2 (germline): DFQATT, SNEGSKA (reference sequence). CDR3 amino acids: CSATGTVTSYEQYF. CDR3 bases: TGCAGTGCGACAGGGACAGTTACCTCCTACGAGCAGTACTTC.

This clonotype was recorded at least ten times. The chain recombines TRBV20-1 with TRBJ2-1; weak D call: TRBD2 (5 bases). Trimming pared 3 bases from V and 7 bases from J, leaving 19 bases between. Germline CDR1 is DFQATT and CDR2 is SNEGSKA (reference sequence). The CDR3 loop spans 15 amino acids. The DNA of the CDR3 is TGCAGTGCTAGTGTAGGACTCCCCGCTTTTAATGAGCAGTTCTTC. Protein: CSASVGLPAFNEQFF.

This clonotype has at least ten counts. The CDR3 DNA follows: TGCGCCAGCAGCGTCACTAGAGACGGGGAGCTGTTTTTT. Its translation: CASSVTRDGELFF. This chain connects TRBV5-1 to TRBJ2-2; tentative D call: TRBD2 (5 bases). Germline V gene data show CDR1 as SGHRS and CDR2 as YFSETQ. The ends were cut back, 4 bases at V and 7 bases at J, with 11 bases in the middle. The CDR3 spans 13 residues.

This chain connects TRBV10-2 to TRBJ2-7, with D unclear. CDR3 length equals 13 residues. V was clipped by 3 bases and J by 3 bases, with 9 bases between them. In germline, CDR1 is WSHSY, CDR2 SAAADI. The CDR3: CASSEGSFYEQYF. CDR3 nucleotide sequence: TGCGCCAGCAGTGAAGGTTCTTTCTACGAGCAGTACTTC.

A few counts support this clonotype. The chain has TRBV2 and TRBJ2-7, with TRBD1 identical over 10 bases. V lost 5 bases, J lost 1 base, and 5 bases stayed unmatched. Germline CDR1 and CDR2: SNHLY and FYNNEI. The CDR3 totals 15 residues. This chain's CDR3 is CASSPRQGASYEQYF. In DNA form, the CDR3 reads TGTGCCAGCAGTCCTCGACAGGGGGCTTCCTACGAGCAGTACTTC.